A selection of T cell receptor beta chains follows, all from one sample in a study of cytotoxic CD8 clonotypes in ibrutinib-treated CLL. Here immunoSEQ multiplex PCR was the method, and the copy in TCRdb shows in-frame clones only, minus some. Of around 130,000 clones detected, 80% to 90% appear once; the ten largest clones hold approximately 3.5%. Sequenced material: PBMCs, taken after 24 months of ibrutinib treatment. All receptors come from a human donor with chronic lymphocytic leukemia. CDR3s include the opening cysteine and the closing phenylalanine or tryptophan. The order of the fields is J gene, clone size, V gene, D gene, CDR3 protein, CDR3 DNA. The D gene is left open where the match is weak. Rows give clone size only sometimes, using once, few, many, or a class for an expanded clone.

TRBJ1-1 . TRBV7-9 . CASSAGQGRAFF TGTGCCAGCAGCGCAGGGCAGGGGAGAGCTTTCTTT
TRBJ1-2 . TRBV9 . CASSSRGGGRDYGYTF TGTGCCAGCAGCTCCCGAGGGGGGGGCCGGGACTATGGCTACACCTTC
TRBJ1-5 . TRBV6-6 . CASRAGENHQPQHF TGTGCCAGCAGGGCAGGGGAGAACCATCAGCCCCAGCATTTT
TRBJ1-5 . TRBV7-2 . CASSLGRAGPGDQPQHF TGTGCCAGCAGCTTAGGTAGGGCAGGACCGGGGGATCAGCCCCAGCATTTT
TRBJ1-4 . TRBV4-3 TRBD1 CASSQDLGQTNEKLFF TGCGCCAGCAGCCAAGATTTGGGACAGACTAATGAAAAACTGTTTTTT
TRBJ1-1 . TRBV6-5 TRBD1 CASSRDRDGTEAFF TGTGCCAGCAGTCGGGACAGGGATGGCACTGAAGCTTTCTTT
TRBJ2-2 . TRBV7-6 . CASSRGLLAIDSTTGELFF TGTGCCAGCAGCCGAGGGCTCCTAGCGATCGACTCGACCACCGGGGAGCTGTTTTTT
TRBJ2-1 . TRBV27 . CASSPSQGNVRYNEQFF TGTGCCAGCAGTCCAAGTCAGGGGAACGTAAGGTACAATGAGCAGTTCTTC
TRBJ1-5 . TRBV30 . CAWSGQSNQPQHF TGTGCCTGGAGTGGACAGAGCAATCAGCCCCAGCATTTT
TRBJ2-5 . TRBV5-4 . CASGRYAHTQETQYF TGTGCCAGCGGCCGGTACGCCCATACACAAGAGACCCAGTACTTC
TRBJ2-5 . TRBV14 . CASSQSSLETQYF TGTGCCAGCAGCCAATCCTCGTTGGAGACCCAGTACTTC
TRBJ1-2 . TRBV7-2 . CASSQHWVGNYGYTF TGTGCCAGCAGCCAACATTGGGTCGGTAACTATGGCTACACCTTC
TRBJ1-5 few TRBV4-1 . CASSQAEMGNQPQHF TGCGCCAGCAGCCAAGCCGAGATGGGCAATCAGCCCCAGCATTTT
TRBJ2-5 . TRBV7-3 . CASSFSHQETQYF TGTGCCAGCAGCTTCTCCCACCAAGAGACCCAGTACTTC
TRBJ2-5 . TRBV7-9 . CASSTQAVGSQYF TGTGCCAGCAGCACCCAAGCGGTCGGGTCCCAGTACTTC
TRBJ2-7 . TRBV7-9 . CASSLPHYEQYF TGTGCCAGCAGCTTGCCACATTACGAGCAGTACTTC
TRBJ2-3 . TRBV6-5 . CASSRSWKDTQYF TGTGCCAGCAGTCGCAGTTGGAAAGATACGCAGTATTTT
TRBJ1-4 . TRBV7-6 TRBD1 CASRPRQGAFEKLFF TGTGCCAGCAGGCCCCGACAGGGGGCGTTTGAAAAACTGTTTTTT
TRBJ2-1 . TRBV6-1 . CASSEDPGPYNEQFF TGTGCCAGCAGTGAAGACCCGGGGCCCTACAATGAGCAGTTCTTC
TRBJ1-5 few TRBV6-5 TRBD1 CASSKTGGGNQPQHF TGTGCCAGCAGTAAAACAGGGGGTGGCAATCAGCCCCAGCATTTT
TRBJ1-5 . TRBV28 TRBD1 CASSLWAGTGGNQPQHF TGTGCCAGCAGTTTATGGGCCGGGACAGGGGGGAATCAGCCCCAGCATTTT
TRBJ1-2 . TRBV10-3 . CAISEPPSGYTF TGTGCCATCAGTGAGCCTCCGAGTGGCTACACCTTC
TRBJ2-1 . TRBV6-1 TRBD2 CASSEGLAGWAEQFF TGTGCCAGCAGTGAAGGACTAGCGGGCTGGGCTGAGCAGTTCTTC